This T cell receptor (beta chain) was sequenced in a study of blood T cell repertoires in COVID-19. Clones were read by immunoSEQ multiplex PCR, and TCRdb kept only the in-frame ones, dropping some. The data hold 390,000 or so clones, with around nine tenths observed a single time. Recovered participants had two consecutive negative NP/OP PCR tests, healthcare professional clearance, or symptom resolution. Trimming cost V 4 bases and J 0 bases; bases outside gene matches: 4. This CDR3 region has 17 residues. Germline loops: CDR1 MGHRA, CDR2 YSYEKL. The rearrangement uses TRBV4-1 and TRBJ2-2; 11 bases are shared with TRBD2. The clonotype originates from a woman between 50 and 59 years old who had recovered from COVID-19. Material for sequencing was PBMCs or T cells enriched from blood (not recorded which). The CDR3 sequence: CASSLLSGGANTGELFF. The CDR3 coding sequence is TGCGCCAGCAGCCTCCTTAGCGGGGGGGCGAACACCGGGGAGCTGTTTTTT.